This T cell receptor beta chain was sequenced for a study of cytomegalovirus exposure and HLA in healthy donors. Study-level points and caveats: Cytomegalovirus status, reportedly, was diagnosed with high specificity and sensitivity by the classifier. Several of the most significant clusters were apparently associated with common viral pathogens in a later analysis. By a later analysis, the bulk of CMV-associated TCR beta chains appeared HLA-restricted.

About this clone: The target antigen is unknown.

These donors counted as nominally healthy when sampled, but unrecorded immune exposures were likely. In the PCR, 60 Vbeta and 13 Jbeta primers were used. Measured with immunoSEQ multiplex PCR; TCRdb has only the in-frame clones, and not every one. Found here are 150,000 or so clones, 70% to 90% of them singletons; the top ten hold roughly 2.2%. The receptor was derived from a man younger than 30 in good health and CMV-seropositive. Source material: PBMCs.

In DNA, the CDR3 is TGTGCCAGCAGCGTGATCAGGGGCGCCTACGAGCAGTACTTC. Translated, it gives CASSVIRGAYEQYF. The chain carries TRBV11-2 and TRBJ2-5; D might be TRBD1 (6 bases). The DNA end is a closer match to TRBJ2-7, so the J assignment may be wrong. This CDR3 has 14 residues. Germline V CDR1 and CDR2: SGHAT, FQNNGV.